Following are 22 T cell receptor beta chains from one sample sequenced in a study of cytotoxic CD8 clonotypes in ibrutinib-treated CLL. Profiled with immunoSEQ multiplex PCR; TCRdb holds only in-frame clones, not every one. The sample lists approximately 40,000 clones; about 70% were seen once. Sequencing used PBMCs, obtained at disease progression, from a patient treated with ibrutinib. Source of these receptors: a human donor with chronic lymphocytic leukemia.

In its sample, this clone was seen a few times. CDR3 bases: TGCGCCAGCAGCTGGGGACAGATCTATGGCTACACCTTC. It encodes CASSWGQIYGYTF. The rearrangement joins TRBV5-1 to TRBJ1-2; 7 bases line up with TRBD1. CDR3 length: 13 amino acids. The germline V gene has CDR1 SGHRS and CDR2 YFSETQ. V gave up 3 bases and J gave up 4 bases; unmatched junction bases: 3.

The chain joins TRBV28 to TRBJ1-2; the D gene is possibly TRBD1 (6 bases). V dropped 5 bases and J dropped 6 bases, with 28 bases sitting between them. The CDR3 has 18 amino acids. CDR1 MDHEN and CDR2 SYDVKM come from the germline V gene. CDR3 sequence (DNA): TGTGCCAGCAGTCTCTTCTCGATCCGGGGGGCGTTCGGAAATGGCTACACCTTC. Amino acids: CASSLFSIRGAFGNGYTF.

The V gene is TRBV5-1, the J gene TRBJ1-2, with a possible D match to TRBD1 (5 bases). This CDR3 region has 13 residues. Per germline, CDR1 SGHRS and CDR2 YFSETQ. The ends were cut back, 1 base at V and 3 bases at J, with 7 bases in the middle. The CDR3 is CASSLQGDYGYTF. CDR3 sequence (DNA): TGCGCCAGCAGCTTGCAGGGCGACTATGGCTACACCTTC.

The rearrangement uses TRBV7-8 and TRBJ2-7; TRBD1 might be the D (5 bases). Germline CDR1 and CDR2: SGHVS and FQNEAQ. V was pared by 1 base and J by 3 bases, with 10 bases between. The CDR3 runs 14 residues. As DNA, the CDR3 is TGTGCCAGCAGCTTAGACAGGTCGGGCTACGAGCAGTACTTC. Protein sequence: CASSLDRSGYEQYF.

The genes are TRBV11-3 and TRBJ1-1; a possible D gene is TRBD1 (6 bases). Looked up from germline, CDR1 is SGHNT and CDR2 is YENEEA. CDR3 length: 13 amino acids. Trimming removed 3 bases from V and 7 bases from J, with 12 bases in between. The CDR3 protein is CASSLVGGGEAFF. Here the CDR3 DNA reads TGTGCCAGCAGCTTGGTGGGGGGCGGTGAAGCTTTCTTT.

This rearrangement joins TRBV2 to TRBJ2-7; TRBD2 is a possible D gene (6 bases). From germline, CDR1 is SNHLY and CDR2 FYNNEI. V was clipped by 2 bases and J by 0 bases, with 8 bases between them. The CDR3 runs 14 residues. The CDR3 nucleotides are TGTGCCAGCAGTGAACGGGGGTCCTCCTACGAGCAGTACTTC. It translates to CASSERGSSYEQYF. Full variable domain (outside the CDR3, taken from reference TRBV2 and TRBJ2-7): EPEVTQTPSHQVTQMGQEVILRCVPISNHLYFYWYRQILGQKVEFLVSFYNNEISEKSEIFDDQFSVERPDGSNFTLKIRSTKLEDSAMYFCASSERGSSYEQYFGPGTRLTVT.

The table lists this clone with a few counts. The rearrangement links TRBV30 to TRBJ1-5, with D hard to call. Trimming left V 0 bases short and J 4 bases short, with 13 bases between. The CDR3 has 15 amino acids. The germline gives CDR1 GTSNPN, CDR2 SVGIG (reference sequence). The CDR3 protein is CAWSVLNGINQPQHF. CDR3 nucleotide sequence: TGTGCCTGGAGTGTTCTTAACGGAATAAATCAGCCCCAGCATTTT. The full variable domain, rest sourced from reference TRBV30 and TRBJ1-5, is SQTIHQWPATLVQPVGSPLSLECTVEGTSNPNLYWYRQAAGRGLQLLFYSVGIGQISSEVPQNLSASRPQDRQFILSSKKLLLSDSGFYLCAWSVLNGINQPQHFGDGTRLSIL.

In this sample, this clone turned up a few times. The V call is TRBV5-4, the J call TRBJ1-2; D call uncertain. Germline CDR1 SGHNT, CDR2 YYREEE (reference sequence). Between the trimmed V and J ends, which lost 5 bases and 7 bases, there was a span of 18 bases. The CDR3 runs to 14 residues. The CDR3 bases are TGTGCCAGCAGTTTTCCACCCGACTGGAGTGGCTACACCTTC. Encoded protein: CASSFPPDWSGYTF.

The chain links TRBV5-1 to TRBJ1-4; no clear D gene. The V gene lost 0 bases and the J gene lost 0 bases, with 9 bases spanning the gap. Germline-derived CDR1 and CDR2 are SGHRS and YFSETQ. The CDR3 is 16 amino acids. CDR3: CASSLGGTPTNEKLFF. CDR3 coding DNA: TGCGCCAGCAGCTTGGGCGGAACACCAACTAATGAAAAACTGTTTTTT.

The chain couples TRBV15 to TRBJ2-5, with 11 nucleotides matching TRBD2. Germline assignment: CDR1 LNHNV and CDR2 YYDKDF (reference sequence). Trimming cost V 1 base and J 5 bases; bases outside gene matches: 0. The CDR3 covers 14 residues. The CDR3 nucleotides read TGTGCCACCAGCAGAGTAGCGGGAGGGGAGACCCAGTACTTC. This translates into CATSRVAGGETQYF.

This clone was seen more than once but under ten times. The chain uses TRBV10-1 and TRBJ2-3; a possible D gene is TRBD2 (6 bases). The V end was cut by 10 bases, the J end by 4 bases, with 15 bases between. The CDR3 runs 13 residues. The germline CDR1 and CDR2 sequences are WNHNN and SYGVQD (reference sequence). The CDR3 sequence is CATGVEGSDTQYF. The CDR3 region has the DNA TGCGCCACTGGAGTGGAGGGTTCAGATACGCAGTATTTT.

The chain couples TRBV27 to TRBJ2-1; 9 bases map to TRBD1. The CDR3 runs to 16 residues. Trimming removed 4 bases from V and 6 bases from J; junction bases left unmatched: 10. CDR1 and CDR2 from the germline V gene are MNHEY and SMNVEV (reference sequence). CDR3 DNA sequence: TGTGCCAGCAGTTCAGGGACAGGGATGACCGGCAATGAGCAGTTCTTC. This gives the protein CASSSGTGMTGNEQFF.

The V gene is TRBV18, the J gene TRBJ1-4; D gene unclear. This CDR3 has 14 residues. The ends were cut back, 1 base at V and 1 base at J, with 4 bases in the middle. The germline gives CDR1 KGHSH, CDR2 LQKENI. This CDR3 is CASSPQGTNEKLFF. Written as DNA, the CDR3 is TGTGCCAGCTCACCACAGGGAACTAATGAAAAACTGTTTTTT.

Written as DNA, the CDR3 is TGTGCCAGTAGTATAGGGACCCTCCCTTACAATGAGCAGTTCTTC. Protein sequence: CASSIGTLPYNEQFF. This chain links TRBV19 with TRBJ2-1; D is unclear. V shed 1 base and J shed 4 bases, with 11 bases lying between them. Per germline, CDR1 LNHDA and CDR2 SQIVND (reference sequence). The CDR3 is 15 amino acids.

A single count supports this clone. The CDR3 DNA sequence: TGTGCCAGCAGTGATAGGTCAGCTCCAGATACGCAGTATTTT. Translation: CASSDRSAPDTQYF. The chain uses TRBV6-1 and TRBJ2-3; no clear D. The V gene's germline CDR1 is MNHNS and CDR2 SASEGT. The CDR3 spans 14 residues. Trimming removed 3 bases from V and 4 bases from J, with 11 bases in between.

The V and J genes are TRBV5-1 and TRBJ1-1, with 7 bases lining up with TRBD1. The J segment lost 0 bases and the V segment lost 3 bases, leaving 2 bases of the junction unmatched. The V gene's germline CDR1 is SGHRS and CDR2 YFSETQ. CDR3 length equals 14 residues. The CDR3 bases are TGCGCCAGCAGCTGGACAGGATTGAACACTGAAGCTTTCTTT. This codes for CASSWTGLNTEAFF.

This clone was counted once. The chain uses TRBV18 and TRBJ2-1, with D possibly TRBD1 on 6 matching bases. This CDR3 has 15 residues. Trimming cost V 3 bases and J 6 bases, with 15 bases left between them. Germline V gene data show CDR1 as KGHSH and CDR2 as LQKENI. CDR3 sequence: CASSPSTGGGNEQFF. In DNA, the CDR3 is TGTGCCAGCTCACCGTCGACAGGTGGTGGCAATGAGCAGTTCTTC.

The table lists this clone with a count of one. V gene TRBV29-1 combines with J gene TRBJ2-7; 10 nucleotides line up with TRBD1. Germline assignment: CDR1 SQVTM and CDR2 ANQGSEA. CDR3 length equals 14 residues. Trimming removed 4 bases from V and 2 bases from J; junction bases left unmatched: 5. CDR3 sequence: CSVGGTGAAYEQYF. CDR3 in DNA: TGCAGCGTTGGGGGGACAGGGGCGGCCTACGAGCAGTACTTC.

CDR3 sequence reads: CSVSRLAGGTDTQYF. The DNA for the CDR3 is TGCAGCGTTTCACGACTAGCGGGGGGGACAGATACGCAGTATTTT. This chain uses TRBV29-1 with TRBJ2-3; 14 bases map to TRBD2. Germline CDR1 SQVTM, CDR2 ANQGSEA. J was trimmed by 3 bases and V by 5 bases; bases with no gene match: 4. This CDR3 spans 15 amino acids.

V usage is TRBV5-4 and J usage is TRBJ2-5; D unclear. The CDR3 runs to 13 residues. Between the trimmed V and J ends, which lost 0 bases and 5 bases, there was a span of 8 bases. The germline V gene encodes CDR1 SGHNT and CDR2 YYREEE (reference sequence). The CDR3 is CASSLGIGETQYF. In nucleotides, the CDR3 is TGTGCCAGCAGCTTGGGGATAGGGGAGACCCAGTACTTC.

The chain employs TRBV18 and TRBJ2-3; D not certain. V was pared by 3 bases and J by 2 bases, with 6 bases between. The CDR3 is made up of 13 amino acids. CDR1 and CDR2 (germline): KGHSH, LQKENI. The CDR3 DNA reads TGTGCCAGCTCACCCTCTTCCACAGATACGCAGTATTTT. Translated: CASSPSSTDTQYF.

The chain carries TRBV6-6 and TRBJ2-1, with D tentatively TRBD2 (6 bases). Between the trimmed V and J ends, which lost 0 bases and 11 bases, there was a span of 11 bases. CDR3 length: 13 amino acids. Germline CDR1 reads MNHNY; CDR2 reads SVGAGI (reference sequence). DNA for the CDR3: TGTGCCAGCAGTTACTCATCTAGCGAAAAGCAGTTCTTC. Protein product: CASSYSSSEKQFF.